These 3 T cell receptor beta chains came from one sample sequenced in a study of regulatory T cells. Study-level points and caveats: In CD3G-deficient patients, conventional CD4+ T cells were enriched for hydrophobic CDR3 residues at positions 6 and 7.

Antigens of these TCRs are unknown. The primer mix had 52 TRBV and 13 TRBJ primers. The repertoire was sequenced with immunoSEQ multiplex PCR; TCRdb's copy has only in-frame clones and lacks some. The sample carries 25,000 to 35,000 clones, just under 95% recorded once. The sample consisted of conventional CD4+ T cells sorted from blood. These receptor sequences come from a person between 18 and 30 years old with CD3G deficiency.

This chain links TRBV4-1 with TRBJ1-1, with 8 bases that match TRBD1. The junction had 6 bases not matched to a gene; V was cut back by 2 bases and J by 4 bases. Germline V gives CDR1 MGHRA, CDR2 YSYEKL. CDR3 length equals 15 residues. Here the CDR3 reads CASSQLHRGSTEAFF. CDR3 DNA sequence: TGCGCCAGCAGCCAACTTCACAGGGGGAGCACTGAAGCTTTCTTT.

The chain recombines TRBV9 with TRBJ2-7; 7 nucleotides agree with TRBD1. The junction had 5 bases not matched to a gene; V was cut back by 4 bases and J by 1 base. The CDR3 length is 14 residues. From germline, CDR1 is SGDLS and CDR2 YYNGEE. CDR3 DNA: TGTGCCAGCAGCCCGAGGGACAGTTCCTACGAGCAGTACTTC. It specifies CASSPRDSSYEQYF.

CDR3 sequence reads: CASSGWDVTDTQYF. The CDR3 coding sequence is TGTGCCAGCAGTGGTTGGGACGTCACAGATACGCAGTATTTT. The rearrangement joins TRBV6-1 to TRBJ2-3; D possibly uses TRBD1 or TRBD2 (5 bases each). The CDR3 is made up of 14 amino acids. Germline lookup yields CDR1 MNHNS and CDR2 SASEGT. V lost 4 bases to trimming and J lost 2 bases, with 10 bases between them.